A single T cell receptor beta chain is shown here with its context. These data come from a study of blood T cell repertoires in COVID-19. Looking at the study overall: The cDNA or gDNA used as material had been derived from T cells, B-cell-depleted T cells, or PBMCs.

Trimming cost V 1 base and J 10 bases, with 10 bases left between them. The CDR3 has 13 amino acids. Per germline, CDR1 LGHDT and CDR2 YNNKEL (reference sequence). This table comes from immunoSEQ multiplex PCR, and its TCRdb copy is limited to in-frame clones, with some not included. The repertoire holds tens of thousands of clones, around 85% seen once, with 13% to 15% in the top ten. Sample: peripheral blood. This TCR was recovered from a human donor in a cohort sampled during active COVID-19. The chain has TRBV3-1 (or the pseudogene TRBV3-2) and TRBJ1-4, with D uncertain. CDR3 in DNA: TGTGCCAGCAGCCAAGTGTCAGCGAGAAAACTGTTTTTT. Translation gives CASSQVSARKLFF.